Presented here are 11 T cell receptor beta chains from one specimen sequenced in a study of control samples from healthy donors and cancer patients. Produced via immunoSEQ multiplex PCR; TCRdb's table is partial and in-frame only. The sample has about 130,000 clones; 92% are singletons. Sequencing was carried out using blood. The receptors stem from a woman in her fifties or sixties in good health.

This clone was seen a single time. The V gene is TRBV11-2, the J gene TRBJ1-2; the D gene is possibly TRBD1 (5 bases). The CDR3 covers 16 residues. V was pared by 5 bases and J by 4 bases, with 20 bases between. CDR1 is SGHAT, CDR2 FQNNGV, per germline. CDR3 nucleotide sequence: TGTGCCAGCAGCCTATGGGGCGCGAACCAAGTCTATGGCTACACCTTC. This gives the protein CASSLWGANQVYGYTF.

The chain couples TRBV7-2 to TRBJ1-5; 7 positions match TRBD1. This CDR3 is built from 14 residues. The junction had 4 bases not matched to a gene; V was cut back by 5 bases and J by 3 bases. From germline, CDR1 is SGHTA and CDR2 FQGNSA. The CDR3 here is CASSQTGLNQPQHF. The CDR3 nucleotides read TGTGCCAGCAGCCAGACAGGGCTCAATCAGCCCCAGCATTTT.

The chain couples TRBV5-1 to TRBJ2-2; the match to TRBD2 covers 9 bases. The CDR3 spans 15 residues. CDR1 and CDR2 (germline): SGHRS, YFSETQ. V lost 4 bases, J lost 9 bases, and 10 bases stayed unmatched. The CDR3 sequence is CASSGRTSAARELFF. The CDR3 DNA follows: TGCGCCAGCAGCGGCCGGACTAGCGCGGCGAGGGAGCTGTTTTTT.

The V gene is TRBV10-2, the J gene TRBJ2-7, with 7 bases lining up with TRBD2. This CDR3 has 15 residues. In germline, CDR1 is WSHSY, CDR2 SAAADI. Unmatched junction bases numbered 13, after V lost 7 bases and J lost 4 bases. Here the CDR3 DNA reads TGCGCCAGCAAGCGGGGCCAAGGGGTAGGGTACGAGCAGTACTTC. Its translation is CASKRGQGVGYEQYF.

The rearrangement links TRBV4-1 to TRBJ1-2; D perhaps matches TRBD1 (5 bases). CDR3 length: 13 residues. V gave up 3 bases and J gave up 4 bases, with 9 bases separating them. Germline V lookup: CDR1 MGHRA, CDR2 YSYEKL. DNA for the CDR3: TGCGCCAGCAGCCATGGGGCGGGCTATGGCTACACCTTC. Amino acid sequence: CASSHGAGYGYTF.

The CDR3 sequence: CASRDGTGGVQPQHF. CDR3 in DNA: TGTGCCAGCAGGGACGGGACAGGGGGCGTTCAGCCCCAGCATTTT. J is TRBJ1-5 and V is TRBV6-5, with 12 bases aligning to TRBD1. This CDR3 contains 15 residues. V dropped 6 bases and J dropped 6; count of bases not matched to a gene: 6. Germline CDR1 and CDR2: MNHEY and SVGAGI.

V and J are TRBV6-1 and TRBJ2-7; 10 positions agree with TRBD2. Germline V gives CDR1 MNHNS, CDR2 SASEGT. V shed 4 bases and J 0 bases; nucleotides not matched to a gene: 9. The CDR3 contains 17 residues. The CDR3 region is CASSGGSGGTYSYEQYF. The CDR3 nucleotides are TGTGCCAGCAGTGGAGGTAGCGGGGGGACCTACTCCTACGAGCAGTACTTC.

The chain employs TRBV18 and TRBJ2-2, with no clear D. V was pared by 5 bases and J by 2 bases, with 6 bases between. Germline values: CDR1 KGHSH, CDR2 LQKENI. This CDR3 has 13 amino acids. CDR3 in DNA: TGTGCCAGCTCAAACTTTAACACCGGGGAGCTGTTTTTT. Translated, it gives CASSNFNTGELFF.

CDR3 amino acids: CASSQGTGDQETQYF. In nucleotides, the CDR3 is TGTGCCAGCAGCCAAGGAACAGGGGATCAAGAGACCCAGTACTTC. This sequence joins TRBV3-1 (or the pseudogene TRBV3-2) and TRBJ2-5; TRBD1 aligns across 7 bases. CDR3 length: 15 residues. Germline CDR1 and CDR2: LGHDT and YNNKEL (reference sequence). The J segment lost 2 bases and the V segment lost 1 base, leaving 4 bases of the junction unmatched.

This chain uses TRBV9 with TRBJ2-5; the D is unclear. Trimming cost V 8 bases and J 5 bases, with 16 bases left between them. The length of the CDR3 is 13 residues. From germline, CDR1 is SGDLS and CDR2 YYNGEE. CDR3 sequence reads: CASSPVGGETQYF. For the CDR3, the DNA is TGTGCCAGTTCCCCGGTGGGCGGCGAGACCCAGTACTTC.

This clone occurred once. The chain joins TRBV2 to TRBJ1-2; D not certain. The CDR3 runs to 12 residues. V was cut by 7 bases and J by 4 bases, with 10 bases left in between. Germline V lookup: CDR1 SNHLY, CDR2 FYNNEI. The CDR3 bases are TGTGCCAGCACTGGGGAATCCTATGGCTACACCTTC. The encoded protein is CASTGESYGYTF.